This T cell receptor beta chain was observed in a study of CD4 T cells in relation to SARS-CoV-2 and coronaviruses. Overall study context: The HLA restriction of the shared crossreactive spike epitopes was mapped. General observations from the study: In around two thirds of donors, memory CD4+ clonotypes crossrecognized SARS-CoV-2 and at least one common cold coronavirus spike.

This CDR3 comprises 16 residues. The germline gives CDR1 MNHEY, CDR2 SMNVEV (reference sequence). The trim removed 4 bases at V and 4 bases at J, leaving 11 bases unmatched. Comment on this clone: Its cognate antigen is unknown.

CD4+ T cells from unexposed donors were obtained before the COVID-19 pandemic (2011-2018). Naive and memory CD4+ T cell DNA was deep-sequenced without culture. Using immunoSEQ multiplex PCR, the repertoire was profiled, and TCRdb retains in-frame clones only, with some absent. The sample records around 62,000 clones, roughly 93% being singletons. The chain recombines TRBV27 with TRBJ2-3; 7 bases match TRBD1. The source material was naive CD4+ T cells from PBMCs. Subset specified: naive CD4+ T cells isolated by negative enrichment. The TCR was taken from a human donor in good health. CDR3 DNA sequence: TGTGCCAGCAGTTCCCCCAGGACAGGAAGATCAGATACGCAGTATTTT. It is translated as CASSSPRTGRSDTQYF.